This T cell receptor beta chain was captured in a study of T cell changes during pregnancy in multiple sclerosis (dated by TCRdb to the late 2010s). Regarding the study in general: The study examined how the T cell repertoire changed over the course of pregnancy in women with multiple sclerosis.

The CDR3 measures 14 amino acids from cysteine to phenylalanine. Only the CDR3 part of the read is kept: 42 bases, read in frame from the first base. Per the germline V gene, SGHVS is the CDR1 and FNYEAQ is the CDR2. The junction shows trimming of 1 base on V and 6 bases on J, and the gene matches do not reach 3 bases of it. Worth noting for this clone: It has no known antigen specificity. No much larger clone exists at a distance of one base, and base qualities are not known.

Libraries were prepared through the immunoSEQ multiplex PCR assay. TCRdb's version of the immuneACCESS table is confined to in-frame rearrangements and falls short of the full clone set. An unresolved V gene accounts for under half of the shortfall where checked; the remainder is of unknown origin. Within this sample are around 70,000 clones, with about 90% of them counted one time only. The top ten constitute 0.7% to 0.95% of the sample. Sequencing used peripheral blood, obtained in the second trimester of pregnancy. The sequence came from a female donor with multiple sclerosis, enrolled in a pregnancy study. The sequence links TRBV7-6 to TRBJ2-7; TRBD1 aligns with 10 central bases. The CDR3 region: CASSLGQGAIEQYF. In nucleotides, the sequence is TGTGCCAGCAGCTTAGGACAGGGGGCAATCGAGCAGTACTTC.